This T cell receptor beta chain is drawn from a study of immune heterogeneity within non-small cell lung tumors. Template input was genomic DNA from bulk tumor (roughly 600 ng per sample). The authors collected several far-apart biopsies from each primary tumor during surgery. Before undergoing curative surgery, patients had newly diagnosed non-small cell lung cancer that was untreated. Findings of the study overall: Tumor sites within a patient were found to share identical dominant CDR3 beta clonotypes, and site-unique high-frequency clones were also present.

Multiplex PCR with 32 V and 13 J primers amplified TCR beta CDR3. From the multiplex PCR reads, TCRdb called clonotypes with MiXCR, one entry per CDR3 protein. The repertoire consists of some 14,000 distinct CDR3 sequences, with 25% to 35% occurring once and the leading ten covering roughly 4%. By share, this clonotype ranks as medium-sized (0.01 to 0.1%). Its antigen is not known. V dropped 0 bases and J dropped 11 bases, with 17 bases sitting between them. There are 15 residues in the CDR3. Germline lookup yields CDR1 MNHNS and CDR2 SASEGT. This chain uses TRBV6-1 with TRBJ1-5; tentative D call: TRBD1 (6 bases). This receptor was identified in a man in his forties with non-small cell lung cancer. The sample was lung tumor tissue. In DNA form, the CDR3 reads TGTGCCAGCAGTGAAGCGAAGACAGGTGACAAGTCCCAGCATTTT. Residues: CASSEAKTGDKSQHF.